This T cell receptor (beta chain) appears in the sequencing data of a study of identical twins. This clonotype turned up a few times. Its antigen is unidentified. A universal primer binding site was introduced by template switching. The final cDNA contained unique molecular identifiers. A single record per CDR3 protein comes from TCRdb applying MiXCR to the 5' RACE reads. Among around 670,000 distinct CDR3 sequences listed, around 6.1% were seen once. Study-level results: Cross-sectional statistics underpinned the conclusions; the same donors were not followed. Potential partial confounding of zero-insertion analyses by invariant MAIT and iNKT cells was noted. Out-of-frame alpha sequences common to twins exhibited a surplus of low generation probability.

The V end was cut by 0 bases, the J end by 6 bases, with 15 bases between. The CDR3 spans 14 residues. The germline gives CDR1 GTSNPN, CDR2 SVGIG (reference sequence). This TCR came from a young man in good health. The genes are TRBV30 and TRBJ2-7; D tentatively fits TRBD1 or TRBD2 (6 bases each). The source material was naive T cells sorted from blood. The CDR3: CAWSVGGLFSEQYF. In DNA, the CDR3 is TGTGCCTGGAGTGTAGGGGGGCTCTTTTCCGAGCAGTACTTC.